This T cell receptor (beta chain) was found in a study of CD8 T cells in Susac syndrome. While CD8+ and CD4+ T cells were isolated negatively, TEMRA cells were enriched by FACS. CDR1 and CDR2 (germline): MNHEY, SVGEGT. The CDR3 has 16 amino acids. The V end was cut by 2 bases, the J end by 9 bases, with 20 bases between. RNA amounts of about 0.45 to 1 ug underwent reverse transcription with random hexamers. An immunoSEQ multiplex PCR amplified TCR beta CDR3 over 54 Vbeta and 13 Jbeta. A single record per CDR3 protein comes from TCRdb applying MiXCR to the immunoSEQ multiplex PCR reads. This sample has under 350,000 distinct CDR3 sequences, with 92% found just once.

Sequenced material: CD4+ T cells from PBMCs. J is TRBJ1-5 and V is TRBV6-2 or TRBV6-3; D might be TRBD1 (5 bases). This TCR was sampled from a human donor with multiple sclerosis. The chain's CDR3 is CASSYSQGEPRRPQHF. In DNA form, the CDR3 reads TGTGCCAGCAGTTACAGCCAGGGCGAGCCAAGGAGGCCCCAGCATTTT.